Below, 21 T cell receptor beta chains from the same sample are listed, as sequenced in a study of Graves' ophthalmopathy and Graves' hyperthyroidism. Investigators amplified TCR beta CDR3 regions from RNA transcripts. An initial RT-PCR round employing HTBI primers preceded a second-round multiplex PCR. TCRdb passed the multiplex PCR reads through MiXCR, listing each CDR3 protein once. The sample carries around 1.1 million distinct CDR3 sequences, about 36% recorded once. Sequencing was performed on peripheral blood or thyroid tissue (not recorded which). The source of these receptors is an adult man with Graves' hyperthyroidism.

The gene calls are TRBV4-1 and TRBJ2-7; weak D call: TRBD2 (6 bases). Per germline, CDR1 MGHRA and CDR2 YSYEKL. The CDR3 loop spans 14 amino acids. V was clipped by 1 base and J by 5 bases, with 12 bases between them. CDR3 in amino acids: CASSQGRDFDEQYF. The CDR3 DNA reads as TGCGCCAGCAGCCAAGGCCGGGACTTTGACGAGCAGTACTTC.

This clonotype was counted a few times. The J gene is TRBJ2-7, the V gene TRBV7-3, with D perhaps matching TRBD1 or TRBD2 (6 bases each). The CDR3 length is 17 residues. Germline V lookup: CDR1 SGHTA, CDR2 FQGTGA. Trimming removed 5 bases from V and 2 bases from J, with 22 bases in between. The CDR3 here is CASSLGGTFNIPYEQYF. DNA for the CDR3: TGTGCCAGCAGCCTAGGAGGGACATTCAATATCCCCTACGAGCAGTACTTC.

This clonotype showed up just a few times. The V gene is TRBV28, the J gene TRBJ2-5; the D gene could be TRBD1 or TRBD2 (5 bases each). The germline V gene has CDR1 MDHEN and CDR2 SYDVKM. V lost 5 bases to trimming and J lost 5 bases, with 18 bases between them. The CDR3 covers 15 residues. The CDR3 loop is CASSSARDGGETQYF. The CDR3, as DNA: TGTGCCAGCAGTAGCGCTCGGGACGGTGGGGAGACCCAGTACTTC.

The chain recombines TRBV2 with TRBJ2-2, with unresolved D. This CDR3 is 19 amino acids long. Germline V gene data show CDR1 as SNHLY and CDR2 as FYNNEI. V was clipped by 4 bases and J by 3 bases, with 24 bases between them. CDR3 in DNA: TGTGCCAGCAGTGGGGTTGTTAATGATGAAAACCCCGACACCGGGGAGCTGTTTTTT. It encodes CASSGVVNDENPDTGELFF.

The chain joins TRBV7-9 to TRBJ2-7; maybe TRBD2 (7 bases). This CDR3 spans 15 amino acids. Trimming removed 3 bases at V and 6 bases at J, with 18 bases between. Germline V gene lookup returns CDR1 SEHNR and CDR2 FQNEAQ (reference sequence). This CDR3 reads CASSLEGRGRSEQYF. The CDR3 DNA sequence: TGTGCCAGCAGCTTGGAGGGGCGGGGGCGCTCCGAGCAGTACTTC. The full variable domain, in which reference TRBV7-9 and TRBJ2-7 provide the parts outside the CDR3, is DTGVSQNPRHKITKRGQNVTFRCDPISEHNRLYWYRQTLGQGPEFLTYFQNEAQLEKSRLLSDRFSAERPKGSFSTLEIQRTEQGDSAMYLCASSLEGRGRSEQYFGPGTRLTVT.

There are a few counts of this clonotype. Possible read error: a much larger clone is one base away. The chain couples TRBV19 to TRBJ1-1, with D unclear. Trimming took off 4 bases at V and 4 bases at J, with 16 bases between the two ends. CDR1 and CDR2 from the germline V gene are LNHDA and SQIVND (reference sequence). The CDR3 loop spans 15 amino acids. The CDR3 spells CASSTAGEPGTEAFF. The DNA of the CDR3 is TGTGCCAGTAGTACCGCCGGGGAACCAGGCACTGAAGCTTTCTTT.

This clonotype was seen only a few times. V and J are TRBV7-2 and TRBJ2-7; 7 bases are shared with TRBD1. This CDR3 contains 15 residues. The trim removed 2 bases at V and 0 bases at J, leaving 4 bases unmatched. CDR1 is SGHTA, CDR2 FQGNSA, per germline. This CDR3 reads CASSLSRQGSYEQYF. The CDR3 nucleotides read TGTGCCAGCAGCTTAAGCCGACAGGGCTCCTACGAGCAGTACTTC.

This clonotype was counted at least ten times. This rearrangement joins TRBV24-1 to TRBJ1-1; no firm D call. The CDR3 covers 14 residues. In germline, CDR1 is KGHDR, CDR2 SFDVKD. V shed 4 bases and J shed 1 base, with 9 bases lying between them. The CDR3 spells CATSDSNPNTEAFF. The CDR3 nucleotides are TGTGCCACCAGTGACTCCAATCCGAACACTGAAGCTTTCTTT.

This clonotype was seen at least ten times. V is TRBV7-9 and J is TRBJ2-7; D is undetermined. V lost 2 bases and J lost 2, with 4 bases in between. Germline V lookup: CDR1 SEHNR, CDR2 FQNEAQ (reference sequence). The CDR3 covers 12 residues. The CDR3 sequence is CASSLQAYEQYF. The CDR3 region has the DNA TGTGCCAGCAGCTTACAAGCCTACGAGCAGTACTTC.

This clonotype occurred many times. The V call is TRBV5-6, the J call TRBJ2-2, with 8 bases aligning to TRBD1. Germline CDR1 SGHDT, CDR2 YYEEEE. V lost 1 base to trimming and J lost 5 bases; unmatched junction nucleotides: 4. The CDR3 consists of 15 residues. The CDR3: CASSLSHRGTGELFF. The CDR3 DNA reads TGTGCCAGCAGCTTGTCTCACAGGGGGACCGGGGAGCTGTTTTTT.

The chain links TRBV29-1 to TRBJ2-7, with TRBD1 matching over 10 bases. The ends lost 8 bases at V and 1 base at J; junction bases unmatched: 11. Germline CDR1 and CDR2: SQVTM and ANQGSEA. The CDR3 spans 15 residues. The CDR3 sequence is CSLGVGTGASYEQYF. CDR3 nucleotides: TGCAGCTTAGGAGTCGGGACAGGGGCATCCTACGAGCAGTACTTC.

This clonotype showed up just a few times. V usage is TRBV6-1 and J usage is TRBJ2-7; 8 bases are a match to TRBD1. Looked up from germline, CDR1 is MNHNS and CDR2 is SASEGT. J lost 3 bases, V lost 6 bases, and 7 bases had no gene match. The length of the CDR3 is 14 residues. Here the CDR3 DNA reads TGTGCCAGCAGACTCCGGGACAGGTTCTACGAGCAGTACTTC. Translating gives CASRLRDRFYEQYF.

This clonotype was detected ten times or more. V gene TRBV19 combines with J gene TRBJ1-5, with D unresolved. This CDR3 spans 13 amino acids. CDR1 and CDR2 (germline): LNHDA, SQIVND (reference sequence). With 7 bases removed from V and 4 bases from J, the gap between germline ends came to 11 bases. CDR3 nucleotide sequence: TGTGCCAGTACGGACGCCGAGAATCAGCCCCAGCATTTT. Its translation: CASTDAENQPQHF.

This clonotype was recorded a few times. The chain carries TRBV6-5 and TRBJ2-7; no definite D call. The germline V gene encodes CDR1 MNHEY and CDR2 SVGAGI. The CDR3 totals 13 residues. Trimming shortened V by 3 bases and J by 3 bases, and 9 bases separated the two germline ends. CDR3 protein: CASSYTKNYEQYF. The CDR3, as DNA: TGTGCCAGCAGTTATACCAAGAACTACGAGCAGTACTTC.

The chain couples TRBV11-2 to TRBJ1-1; D remains unclear. This CDR3 spans 16 amino acids. The V and J ends lost 1 base and 5 bases respectively, with 17 bases between them. CDR1 is SGHAT and CDR2 is FQNNGV in the germline V gene. CDR3 nucleotide sequence: TGTGCCAGCAGCTTAGGCCCGTCCGGGAGGCGGACTGAAGCTTTCTTT. As protein: CASSLGPSGRRTEAFF.

As regards this clonotype: With a much larger clone just one base away, this may be a read error. J is TRBJ2-5 and V is TRBV7-2; the match to TRBD2 covers 8 bases. V lost 4 bases, J lost 3 bases, and 7 bases stayed unmatched. Germline CDR1 and CDR2: SGHTA and FQGNSA. The CDR3 runs to 15 residues. CDR3 sequence: CASSSAGAAEETQYF. CDR3 bases: TGTGCCAGCAGCTCAGCGGGAGCGGCGGAAGAGACCCAGTACTTC.

In its sample, this clonotype was seen many times. The chain links TRBV13 to TRBJ2-7; the D is unclear. The CDR3 sequence is 13 residues long. The ends were cut back, 5 bases at V and 4 bases at J, with 12 bases in the middle. Germline CDR1 PRHDT, CDR2 FYEKMQ (reference sequence). The CDR3 loop reads CASSIRSGYEQYF. DNA for the CDR3: TGTGCCAGCAGCATCCGGTCAGGTTACGAGCAGTACTTC. Full variable domain (outside the CDR3, taken from reference TRBV13 and TRBJ2-7): AAGVIQSPRHLIKEKRETATLKCYPIPRHDTVYWYQQGPGQDPQFLISFYEKMQSDKGSIPDRFSAQQFSDYHSELNMSSLELGDSALYFCASSIRSGYEQYFGPGTRLTVT.

This chain joins TRBV6-2 or TRBV6-3 and TRBJ2-7; 9 nucleotides align to TRBD2. V dropped 6 bases and J dropped 2; count of bases not matched to a gene: 2. The CDR3 runs 13 residues. The germline CDR1 and CDR2 sequences are MNHEY and SVGEGT. CDR3 sequence (DNA): TGTGCCAGCAGGCCTAGCGGGACCTACGAGCAGTACTTC. The encoded protein is CASRPSGTYEQYF.

The CDR3 here is CAISESGGGGQPQHF. In nucleotides, the CDR3 is TGTGCCATCAGTGAGTCGGGGGGGGGGGGTCAGCCCCAGCATTTT. The chain couples TRBV10-3 to TRBJ1-5, with D perhaps matching TRBD1 (5 bases). Deletions cut 0 bases from V and 6 bases from J, with 12 bases between. Germline-derived CDR1 and CDR2 are ENHRY and SYGVKD. The CDR3 is made up of 15 amino acids.

V gene TRBV19 combines with J gene TRBJ2-5; D perhaps matches TRBD1 (6 bases). The V and J ends lost 5 bases and 14 bases respectively, with 18 bases between them. Germline CDR1 is LNHDA and CDR2 is SQIVND (reference sequence). This CDR3 spans 12 amino acids. CDR3 in amino acids: CASSENRVSFYF. The CDR3 DNA sequence: TGTGCCAGTAGTGAGAACAGGGTAAGCTTCTACTTC.

On this clonotype itself: A much larger clone differs from this one at a single base, so this may be a read error. The chain carries TRBV7-9 and TRBJ2-5; 9 bases align to TRBD1. This CDR3 is built from 13 residues. CDR1 and CDR2 from the germline V gene are SEHNR and FQNEAQ (reference sequence). CDR3 DNA sequence: TGTGCCAGCAACCCCGGTGAAGGGACAGGGAAACACTTC. Translation: CASNPGEGTGKHF.